This T cell receptor beta chain came from a study of blood T cell repertoires in COVID-19. About the research overall: Material from acute and convalescent COVID-19 was sourced from the United States, Italy and Spain.

Produced via immunoSEQ multiplex PCR; TCRdb's table is partial and in-frame only. The profile shows about 33,000 clones, more than 75% of them singletons. With 4 bases removed from V and 2 bases from J, the gap between germline ends came to 14 bases. CDR1 and CDR2 (germline): SGHVS, FNYEAQ. CDR3 length: 16 residues. This receptor was taken from a man between 70 and 80 years old with acute or convalescent COVID-19. The chain employs TRBV7-6 and TRBJ2-2; D ambiguous. The sample taken for sequencing was peripheral blood. CDR3 residues: CASSSRSSTNTGELFF. CDR3 coding DNA: TGTGCCAGCAGCTCGAGATCATCCACCAACACCGGGGAGCTGTTTTTT.